This TCR beta chain was sequenced in a study of shared clonotypes between healthy human individuals. Here immunoSEQ multiplex PCR was the method, and the copy in TCRdb shows in-frame clones only, minus some. The sample has 100,000 or so clones, about 66% seen once. There are 13 residues in the CDR3. Trimming pared 5 bases from V and 4 bases from J, leaving 12 bases between. From germline, CDR1 is SEHNR and CDR2 FQNEAQ (reference sequence). Specimen: memory CD8+ T cells sorted from blood. The subset here: CD45RO+ cells pooled with CCR7-negative TemRA cells. This receptor was obtained from a woman aged 25 to 39 in good health. The chain uses TRBV7-9 and TRBJ2-7; D gene uncertain. CDR3 region: CASSGPRSYEQYF. The DNA of the CDR3 is TGTGCCAGCAGCGGGCCTCGCTCTTACGAGCAGTACTTC. Drawing the rest from reference TRBV7-9 and TRBJ2-7, the complete variable domain is DTGVSQNPRHKITKRGQNVTFRCDPISEHNRLYWYRQTLGQGPEFLTYFQNEAQLEKSRLLSDRFSAERPKGSFSTLEIQRTEQGDSAMYLCASSGPRSYEQYFGPGTRLTVT.